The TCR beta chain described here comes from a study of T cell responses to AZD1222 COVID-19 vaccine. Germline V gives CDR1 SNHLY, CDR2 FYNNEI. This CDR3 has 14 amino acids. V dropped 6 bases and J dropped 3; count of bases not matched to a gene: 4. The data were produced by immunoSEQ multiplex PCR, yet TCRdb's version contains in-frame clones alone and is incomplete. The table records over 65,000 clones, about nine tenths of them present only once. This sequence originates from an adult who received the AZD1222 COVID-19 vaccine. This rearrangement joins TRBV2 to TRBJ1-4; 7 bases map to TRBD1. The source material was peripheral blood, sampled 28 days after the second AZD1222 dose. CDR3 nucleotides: TGTGCCAGCAGCTACAGGGGTTCTAATGAAAAACTGTTTTTT. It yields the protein CASSYRGSNEKLFF.